This TCR beta chain comes out of a study of CD8 T cells in Susac syndrome. Looked up from germline, CDR1 is KGHDR and CDR2 is SFDVKD. J gave up 6 bases and V 3 bases, and 6 bases lay outside the gene matches. CDR3 size: 14 residues. Random hexamers were used to reverse transcribe roughly 0.5 to 1 ug of RNA. Amplification of TCR beta CDR3 used immunoSEQ multiplex PCR across 54 Vbeta and 13 Jbeta. Using its own MiXCR run on the immunoSEQ multiplex PCR reads, TCRdb lists one record per CDR3 protein. The repertoire holds more than 95,000 distinct CDR3 sequences, over 85% seen once, with 0.07% to 0.09% in the top ten.

This sequence joins TRBV24-1 and TRBJ1-2; 7 nucleotides match TRBD1. The sample taken for sequencing was CD4+ T cells from PBMCs. The TCR sequence derives from a human donor in good health. CDR3 DNA: TGTGCCACCAGTGATCGGGACAGCGATGATGGCTACACCTTC. Amino acids: CATSDRDSDDGYTF.